Below, 15 T cell receptor beta chains from the same sample are listed, as sequenced in a study of blood T cell repertoires in COVID-19. Some clones are missing from TCRdb's copy, which holds only in-frame ones; the method was immunoSEQ multiplex PCR. This sample has 95,000 to 150,000 clones, with 70% to 85% found just once. The sequencing input was peripheral blood. The receptors were sampled from a woman in her sixties or seventies with acute or convalescent COVID-19.

This chain joins TRBV7-9 and TRBJ1-1; 9 bases align to TRBD1. This CDR3 contains 14 residues. The V gene end was trimmed by 3 bases and the J gene end by 11 bases; junction bases not matched to a gene: 10. The germline gives CDR1 SEHNR, CDR2 FQNEAQ (reference sequence). CDR3 nucleotide sequence: TGTGCCAGCAGCTTCGAAACGAGGGGACAGGGTGCTTTCTTT. Amino acid sequence: CASSFETRGQGAFF.

In this sample, this clone turned up once. The chain employs TRBV2 and TRBJ2-3; 10 positions agree with TRBD2. J gave up 3 bases and V 8 bases, and 11 bases lay outside the gene matches. CDR3 length equals 16 residues. The V gene's germline CDR1 is SNHLY and CDR2 FYNNEI. CDR3 sequence reads: CASRSLAGGVTDTQYF. DNA for the CDR3: TGTGCCAGCCGCTCCTTAGCGGGGGGCGTGACAGATACGCAGTATTTT. Variable domain in full (rest from reference TRBV2 and TRBJ2-3): EPEVTQTPSHQVTQMGQEVILRCVPISNHLYFYWYRQILGQKVEFLVSFYNNEISEKSEIFDDQFSVERPDGSNFTLKIRSTKLEDSAMYFCASRSLAGGVTDTQYFGPGTRLTVL.

This sequence joins TRBV2 and TRBJ1-6, with D possibly being TRBD1 (5 bases). Per the germline V gene, CDR1 is SNHLY and CDR2 is FYNNEI. The CDR3 length is 16 residues. Trimming shortened V by 0 bases and J by 7 bases, and 13 bases separated the two germline ends. The CDR3 spells CASSEARRGTNSPLHF. The CDR3 DNA is TGTGCCAGCAGTGAAGCGAGGAGGGGAACCAATTCACCCCTCCACTTT.

Only one count was recorded for this clone. This chain connects TRBV11-2 to TRBJ2-5; 8 bases are a match to TRBD1. Germline V CDR1 and CDR2: SGHAT, FQNNGV. The V segment lost 1 base and the J segment 5 bases; nucleotides outside the gene matches: 9. There are 16 residues in the CDR3. This chain's CDR3 is CASSLVGQGAMETQYF. The CDR3 DNA is TGTGCCAGCAGCTTAGTAGGGCAGGGGGCGATGGAGACCCAGTACTTC. Full variable domain (missing parts from reference TRBV11-2 and TRBJ2-5): EAGVAQSPRYKIIEKRQSVAFWCNPISGHATLYWYQQILGQGPKLLIQFQNNGVVDDSQLPKDRFSAERLKGVDSTLKIQPAKLEDSAVYLCASSLVGQGAMETQYFGPGTRLLVL.

This sequence joins TRBV7-8 and TRBJ1-1; D is uncertain. Trimming removed 2 bases at V and 1 base at J, with 5 bases between. The CDR3 totals 13 residues. From germline, CDR1 is SGHVS and CDR2 FQNEAQ. The DNA of the CDR3 is TGTGCCAGCAGCTTACCGGGGAACACTGAAGCTTTCTTT. Its translation is CASSLPGNTEAFF.

The rearrangement uses TRBV6-5 and TRBJ2-3; 7 bases map to TRBD1. This CDR3 comprises 15 residues. Germline loops: CDR1 MNHEY, CDR2 SVGAGI. After removal of 4 bases from V and 5 bases from J, the junction contained 9 bases not matched to a gene. The CDR3 sequence is CASSSDRALRDTQYF. DNA of the CDR3: TGTGCCAGCAGTTCCGACAGGGCATTACGAGATACGCAGTATTTT.

This chain connects TRBV7-9 to TRBJ2-3, with 8 positions matching TRBD1. Trimming at V came to 1 base and at J to 1 base, leaving 4 bases not matched to a gene. In germline, CDR1 is SEHNR, CDR2 FQNEAQ (reference sequence). The CDR3 runs 16 residues. DNA of the CDR3: TGTGCCAGCAGCTTAGGAGACAGGGGTGGCACAGATACGCAGTATTTT. This gives the protein CASSLGDRGGTDTQYF. The full variable domain, its missing parts supplied by reference TRBV7-9 and TRBJ2-3, is DTGVSQNPRHKITKRGQNVTFRCDPISEHNRLYWYRQTLGQGPEFLTYFQNEAQLEKSRLLSDRFSAERPKGSFSTLEIQRTEQGDSAMYLCASSLGDRGGTDTQYFGPGTRLTVL.

This clone was seen once. The V gene is TRBV11-3, the J gene TRBJ1-1; D not certain. Germline CDR1 is SGHNT and CDR2 is YENEEA. With 5 bases removed from V and 4 bases from J, the gap between germline ends came to 11 bases. This CDR3 region has 13 residues. The CDR3 nucleotides read TGTGCCAGCAGCCCTCTGGGAGGCACTGAAGCTTTCTTT. Residues: CASSPLGGTEAFF.

The chain joins TRBV14 to TRBJ2-5; 9 bases are a match to TRBD2. The V and J ends lost 3 bases and 5 bases, in that order; junction bases with no gene match: 7. The CDR3 loop spans 15 amino acids. Germline CDR1 reads SGHDN; CDR2 reads FVKESK. The CDR3 sequence: CASSHRGLAAETQYF. In DNA, the CDR3 is TGTGCCAGCAGCCATCGGGGACTAGCAGCTGAGACCCAGTACTTC.

The rearrangement uses TRBV4-2 and TRBJ2-1; perhaps TRBD2 as D (6 bases). The CDR3 covers 17 residues. Germline CDR1 and CDR2: LGHNA and YNFKEQ. The V end was cut by 1 base, the J end by 2 bases, with 15 bases between. DNA for the CDR3: TGTGCCAGCAGCCAAGGAATGGCGGGGAGTACCTACAATGAGCAGTTCTTC. This translates into CASSQGMAGSTYNEQFF.

The chain recombines TRBV2 with TRBJ1-1, with 7 nucleotides matching TRBD1. V shed 4 bases and J 7 bases; nucleotides not matched to a gene: 6. The CDR3 is made up of 13 amino acids. Germline V CDR1 and CDR2: SNHLY, FYNNEI. CDR3 protein: CASSGKGAFEAFF. For the CDR3, the DNA is TGTGCCAGCAGTGGAAAGGGGGCCTTTGAAGCTTTCTTT.

This chain joins TRBV3-1 (or the pseudogene TRBV3-2) and TRBJ1-2; no reliable D call. The CDR3 is made up of 13 amino acids. The ends were cut back, 1 base at V and 5 bases at J, with 8 bases in the middle. Per the germline V gene, CDR1 is LGHDT and CDR2 is YNNKEL (reference sequence). The CDR3, as DNA: TGTGCCAGCAGCCAAGGAGGGTATTATGGCTACACCTTC. Protein product: CASSQGGYYGYTF.

The rearrangement joins TRBV3-1 (or the pseudogene TRBV3-2) to TRBJ2-1; a weak D match, TRBD1 (6 bases). Germline V lookup: CDR1 LGHDT, CDR2 YNNKEL (reference sequence). Trimming took 2 bases from V and 7 from J, leaving 9 bases between them. This CDR3 comprises 13 residues. CDR3 in amino acids: CASSQYTGNEQFF. The DNA of the CDR3 is TGTGCCAGCAGCCAATATACAGGGAATGAGCAGTTCTTC.

This chain connects TRBV19 to TRBJ2-3; D gene uncertain. CDR1 and CDR2 from the germline V gene are LNHDA and SQIVND (reference sequence). This CDR3 has 17 amino acids. Trimming removed 1 base from V and 1 base from J, with 15 bases in between. The CDR3 here is CASSIAWVTSGTDTQYF. Written as DNA, the CDR3 is TGTGCCAGTAGTATAGCGTGGGTCACGAGCGGCACAGATACGCAGTATTTT.

This chain uses TRBV14 with TRBJ1-5; D not resolved. CDR3 size: 15 residues. V gave up 8 bases and J gave up 0 bases, with 14 bases separating them. Germline CDR1 and CDR2: SGHDN and FVKESK. CDR3 region: CASDRRDDSNQPQHF. Written as DNA, the CDR3 is TGTGCCAGCGACCGTCGGGATGATAGCAATCAGCCCCAGCATTTT.